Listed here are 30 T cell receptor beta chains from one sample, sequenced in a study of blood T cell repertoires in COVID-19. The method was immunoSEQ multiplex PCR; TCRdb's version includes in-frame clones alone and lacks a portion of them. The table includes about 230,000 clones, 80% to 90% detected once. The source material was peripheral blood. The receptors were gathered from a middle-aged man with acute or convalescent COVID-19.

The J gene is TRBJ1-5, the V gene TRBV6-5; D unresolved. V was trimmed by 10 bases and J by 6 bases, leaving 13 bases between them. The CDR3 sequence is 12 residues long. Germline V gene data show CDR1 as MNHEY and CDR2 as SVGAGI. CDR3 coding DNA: TGTGCCACCCACGCACGGGGTCAGCCCCAGCATTTT. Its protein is CATHARGQPQHF.

CDR3 amino acids: CASSARQGAIGTQYF. In DNA, the CDR3 is TGTGCCAGTAGTGCAAGACAGGGGGCTATCGGGACCCAGTACTTC. The chain recombines TRBV19 with TRBJ2-5, with 10 bases identical to TRBD1. CDR3 length equals 15 residues. The germline CDR1 and CDR2 sequences are LNHDA and SQIVND (reference sequence). V lost 5 bases to trimming and J lost 7 bases; unmatched junction nucleotides: 10.

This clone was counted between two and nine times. The CDR3 DNA reads as TGTGCCAGCAGGCCCACGGGACAGGGAAGTGGAAACACCATATATTTT. This sequence encodes CASRPTGQGSGNTIYF. The rearrangement links TRBV13 to TRBJ1-3; 9 bases are a match to TRBD1. Germline V CDR1 and CDR2: PRHDT, FYEKMQ (reference sequence). The CDR3 covers 16 residues. V lost 6 bases to trimming and J lost 3 bases; unmatched junction nucleotides: 9. The whole variable domain, remainder taken from reference TRBV13 and TRBJ1-3, is AAGVIQSPRHLIKEKRETATLKCYPIPRHDTVYWYQQGPGQDPQFLISFYEKMQSDKGSIPDRFSAQQFSDYHSELNMSSLELGDSALYFCASRPTGQGSGNTIYFGEGSWLTVV.

The CDR3 spells CASSARGLSSYNSPLHF. CDR3 coding DNA: TGTGCCAGCAGTGCCAGGGGACTAAGCTCCTATAATTCACCCCTCCACTTT. The V gene is TRBV6-1, the J gene TRBJ1-6; tentative D call: TRBD1 (6 bases). Deletions cut 4 bases from V and 0 bases from J, with 13 bases between. Germline V gene lookup returns CDR1 MNHNS and CDR2 SASEGT. There are 17 residues in the CDR3.

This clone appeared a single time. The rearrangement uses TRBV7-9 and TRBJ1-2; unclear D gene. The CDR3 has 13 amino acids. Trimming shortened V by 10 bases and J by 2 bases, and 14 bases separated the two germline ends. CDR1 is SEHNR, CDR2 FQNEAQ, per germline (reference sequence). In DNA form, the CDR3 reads TGTGCCACCACCGCCGCACGGAACTATGGCTACACCTTC. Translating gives CATTAARNYGYTF.

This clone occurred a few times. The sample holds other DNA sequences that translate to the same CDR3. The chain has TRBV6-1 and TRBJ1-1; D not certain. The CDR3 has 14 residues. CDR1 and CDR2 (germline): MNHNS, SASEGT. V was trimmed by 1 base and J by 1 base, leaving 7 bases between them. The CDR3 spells CASSEGGGNTEAFF. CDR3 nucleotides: TGTGCCAGCAGTGAAGGGGGAGGGAACACTGAAGCTTTCTTT.

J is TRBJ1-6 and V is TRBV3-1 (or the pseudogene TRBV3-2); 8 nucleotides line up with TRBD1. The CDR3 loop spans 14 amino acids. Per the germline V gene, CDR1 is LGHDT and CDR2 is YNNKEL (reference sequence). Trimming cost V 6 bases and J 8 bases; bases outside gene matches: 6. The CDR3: CASRGSDRDSPLHF. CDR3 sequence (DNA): TGTGCCAGCAGAGGCTCGGACAGGGATTCACCCCTCCACTTT.

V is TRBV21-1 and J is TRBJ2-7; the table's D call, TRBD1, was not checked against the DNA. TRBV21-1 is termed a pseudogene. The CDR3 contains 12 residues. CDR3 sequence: CASSSAWAEQYF. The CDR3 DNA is TGTGCCAGCAGCTCTGCTTGGGCGGAGCAGTACTTC.

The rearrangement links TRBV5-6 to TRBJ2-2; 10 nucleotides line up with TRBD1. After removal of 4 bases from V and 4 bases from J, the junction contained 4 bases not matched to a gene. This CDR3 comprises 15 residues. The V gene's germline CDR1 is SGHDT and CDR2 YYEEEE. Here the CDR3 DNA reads TGTGCCAGCAGCGCGACAGGGGGCGGCACCGGGGAGCTGTTTTTT. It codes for CASSATGGGTGELFF.

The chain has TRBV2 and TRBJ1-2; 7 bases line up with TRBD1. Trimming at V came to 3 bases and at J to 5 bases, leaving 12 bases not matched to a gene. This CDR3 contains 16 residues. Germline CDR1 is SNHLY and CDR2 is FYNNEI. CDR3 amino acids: CASSDETRGGLYGYTF. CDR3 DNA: TGTGCCAGCAGTGACGAGACAAGAGGGGGCCTTTATGGCTACACCTTC.

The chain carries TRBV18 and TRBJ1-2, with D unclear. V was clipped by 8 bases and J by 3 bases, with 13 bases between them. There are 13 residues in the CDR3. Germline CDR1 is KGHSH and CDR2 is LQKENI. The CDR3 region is CASQEGGDYGYTF. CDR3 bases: TGTGCCAGCCAAGAGGGAGGCGACTATGGCTACACCTTC.

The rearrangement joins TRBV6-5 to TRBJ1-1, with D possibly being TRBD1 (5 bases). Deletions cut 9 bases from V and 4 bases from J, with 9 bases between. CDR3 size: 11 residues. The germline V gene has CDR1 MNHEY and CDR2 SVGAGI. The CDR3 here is CASGGGTEAFF. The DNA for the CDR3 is TGTGCCAGTGGGGGGGGCACTGAAGCTTTCTTT.

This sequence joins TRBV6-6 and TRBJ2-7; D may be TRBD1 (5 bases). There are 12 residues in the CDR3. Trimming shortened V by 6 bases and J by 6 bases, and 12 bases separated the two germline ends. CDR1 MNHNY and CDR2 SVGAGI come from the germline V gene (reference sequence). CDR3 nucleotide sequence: TGTGCCAGCAGAGGGGATCTGGGCGAGCAGTACTTC. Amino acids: CASRGDLGEQYF.

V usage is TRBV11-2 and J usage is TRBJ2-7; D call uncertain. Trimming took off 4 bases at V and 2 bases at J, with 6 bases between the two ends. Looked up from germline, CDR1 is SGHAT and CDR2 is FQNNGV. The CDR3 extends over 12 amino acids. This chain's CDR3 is CASSSGTYEQYF. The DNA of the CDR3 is TGTGCCAGCAGCTCAGGAACCTACGAGCAGTACTTC. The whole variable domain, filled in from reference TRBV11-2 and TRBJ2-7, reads EAGVAQSPRYKIIEKRQSVAFWCNPISGHATLYWYQQILGQGPKLLIQFQNNGVVDDSQLPKDRFSAERLKGVDSTLKIQPAKLEDSAVYLCASSSGTYEQYFGPGTRLTVT.

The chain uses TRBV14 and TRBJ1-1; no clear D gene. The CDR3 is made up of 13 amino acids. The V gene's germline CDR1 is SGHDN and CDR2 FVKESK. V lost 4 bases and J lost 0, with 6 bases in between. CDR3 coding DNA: TGTGCCAGCAGCCGTAGCCTGAACACTGAAGCTTTCTTT. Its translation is CASSRSLNTEAFF.

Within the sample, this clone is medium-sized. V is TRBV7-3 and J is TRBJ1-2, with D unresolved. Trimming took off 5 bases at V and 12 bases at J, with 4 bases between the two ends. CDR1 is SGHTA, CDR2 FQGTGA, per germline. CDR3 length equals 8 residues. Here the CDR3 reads CASSPNTF. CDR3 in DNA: TGTGCCAGCAGCCCTAACACCTTC.

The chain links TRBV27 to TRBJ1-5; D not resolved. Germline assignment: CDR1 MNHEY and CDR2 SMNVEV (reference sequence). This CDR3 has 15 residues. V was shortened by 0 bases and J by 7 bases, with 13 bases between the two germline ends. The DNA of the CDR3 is TGTGCCAGCAGTTTATCGTGGTTCTCCGGGCAGCCCCAGCATTTT. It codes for CASSLSWFSGQPQHF.

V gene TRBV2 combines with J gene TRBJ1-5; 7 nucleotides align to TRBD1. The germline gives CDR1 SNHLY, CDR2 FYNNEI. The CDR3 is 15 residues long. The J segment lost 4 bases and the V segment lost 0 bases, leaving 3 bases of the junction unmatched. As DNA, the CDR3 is TGTGCCAGCAGTGAAGCGGGACAGAGTAATCAGCCCCAGCATTTT. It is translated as CASSEAGQSNQPQHF.

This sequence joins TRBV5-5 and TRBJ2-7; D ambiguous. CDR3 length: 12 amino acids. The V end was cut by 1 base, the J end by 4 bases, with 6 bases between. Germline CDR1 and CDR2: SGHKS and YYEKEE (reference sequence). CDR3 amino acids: CASSLMLYEQYF. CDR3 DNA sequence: TGTGCCAGCAGCTTGATGCTATACGAGCAGTACTTC.

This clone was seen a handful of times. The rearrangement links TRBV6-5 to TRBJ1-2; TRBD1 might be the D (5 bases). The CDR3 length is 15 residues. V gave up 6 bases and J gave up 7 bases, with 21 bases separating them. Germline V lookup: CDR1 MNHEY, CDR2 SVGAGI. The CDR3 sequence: CASSLIGAGHFGYTF. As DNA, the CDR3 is TGTGCCAGCAGCCTAATAGGGGCAGGGCATTTTGGCTACACCTTC.

This chain's CDR3 is CASSPDRGAFF. CDR3 coding DNA: TGTGCCAGCAGCCCGGACAGAGGGGCTTTCTTT. The rearrangement links TRBV7-9 to TRBJ1-1; D possibly corresponds to TRBD1 (6 bases). Looked up from germline, CDR1 is SEHNR and CDR2 is FQNEAQ (reference sequence). V was clipped by 5 bases and J by 11 bases, with 12 bases between them. CDR3 length: 11 residues. Full variable domain (remainder filled in from reference TRBV7-9 and TRBJ1-1): DTGVSQNPRHKITKRGQNVTFRCDPISEHNRLYWYRQTLGQGPEFLTYFQNEAQLEKSRLLSDRFSAERPKGSFSTLEIQRTEQGDSAMYLCASSPDRGAFFGQGTRLTVV.

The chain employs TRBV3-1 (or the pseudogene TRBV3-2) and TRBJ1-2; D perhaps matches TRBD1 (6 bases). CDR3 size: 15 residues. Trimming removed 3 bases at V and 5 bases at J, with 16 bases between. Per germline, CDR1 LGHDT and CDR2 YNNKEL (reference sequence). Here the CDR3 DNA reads TGTGCCAGCAGCCACCTACAAAGGGGGGGGTATGGCTACACCTTC. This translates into CASSHLQRGGYGYTF.

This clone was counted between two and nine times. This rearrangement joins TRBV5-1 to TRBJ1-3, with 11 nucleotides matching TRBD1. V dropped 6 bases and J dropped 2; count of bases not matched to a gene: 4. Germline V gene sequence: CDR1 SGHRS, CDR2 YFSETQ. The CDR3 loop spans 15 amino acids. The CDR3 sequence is CASTPDRGPGNTIYF. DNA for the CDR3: TGCGCCAGCACCCCGGACAGGGGGCCTGGAAACACCATATATTTT.

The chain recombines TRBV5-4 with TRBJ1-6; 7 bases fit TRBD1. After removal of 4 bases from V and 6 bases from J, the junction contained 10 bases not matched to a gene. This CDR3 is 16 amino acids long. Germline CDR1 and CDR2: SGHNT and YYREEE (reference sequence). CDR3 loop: CASSPGQLGINSPLHF. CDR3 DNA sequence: TGTGCCAGCAGCCCGGGACAGCTTGGAATTAATTCACCCCTCCACTTT.

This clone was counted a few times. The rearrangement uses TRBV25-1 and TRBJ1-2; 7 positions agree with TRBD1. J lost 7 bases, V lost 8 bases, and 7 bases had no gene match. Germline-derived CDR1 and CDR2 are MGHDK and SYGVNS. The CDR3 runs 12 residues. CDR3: CASGPDRSGYTF. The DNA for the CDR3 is TGTGCCAGCGGCCCGGACAGGAGTGGCTACACCTTC.

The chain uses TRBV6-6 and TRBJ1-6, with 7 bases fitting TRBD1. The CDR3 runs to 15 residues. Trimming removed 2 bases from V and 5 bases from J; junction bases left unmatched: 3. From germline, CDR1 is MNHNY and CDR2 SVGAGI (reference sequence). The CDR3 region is CASSYAGGNNSPLHF. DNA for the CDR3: TGTGCCAGCAGTTACGCAGGGGGTAATAATTCACCCCTCCACTTT.

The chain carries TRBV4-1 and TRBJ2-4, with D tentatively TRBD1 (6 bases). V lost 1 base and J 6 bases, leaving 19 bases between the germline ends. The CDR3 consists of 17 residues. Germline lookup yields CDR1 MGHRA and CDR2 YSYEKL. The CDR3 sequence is CASSQAGGPRIINIQYF. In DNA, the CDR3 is TGCGCCAGCAGCCAAGCTGGGGGCCCGAGGATTATAAACATTCAGTACTTC.

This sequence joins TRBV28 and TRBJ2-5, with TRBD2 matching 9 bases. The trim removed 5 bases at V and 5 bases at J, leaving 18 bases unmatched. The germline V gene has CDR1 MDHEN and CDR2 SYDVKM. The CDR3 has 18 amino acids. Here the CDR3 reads CASSPTGTSISFWETQYF. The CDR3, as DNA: TGTGCCAGCAGTCCGACCGGGACTAGCATTTCTTTTTGGGAGACCCAGTACTTC.

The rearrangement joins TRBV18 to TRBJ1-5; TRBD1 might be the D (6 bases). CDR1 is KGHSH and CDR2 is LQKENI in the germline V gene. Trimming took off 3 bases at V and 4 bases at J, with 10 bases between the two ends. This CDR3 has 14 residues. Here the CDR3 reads CASSPTTGNQPQHF. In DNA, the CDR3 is TGTGCCAGCTCACCCACGACAGGTAATCAGCCCCAGCATTTT.

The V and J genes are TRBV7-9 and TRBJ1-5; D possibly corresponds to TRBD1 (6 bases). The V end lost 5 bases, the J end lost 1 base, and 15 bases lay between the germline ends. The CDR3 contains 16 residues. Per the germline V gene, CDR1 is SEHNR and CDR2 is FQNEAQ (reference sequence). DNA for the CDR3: TGTGCCAGCAGCCGAACTCAGGGGACGAGCAATCAGCCCCAGCATTTT. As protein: CASSRTQGTSNQPQHF.